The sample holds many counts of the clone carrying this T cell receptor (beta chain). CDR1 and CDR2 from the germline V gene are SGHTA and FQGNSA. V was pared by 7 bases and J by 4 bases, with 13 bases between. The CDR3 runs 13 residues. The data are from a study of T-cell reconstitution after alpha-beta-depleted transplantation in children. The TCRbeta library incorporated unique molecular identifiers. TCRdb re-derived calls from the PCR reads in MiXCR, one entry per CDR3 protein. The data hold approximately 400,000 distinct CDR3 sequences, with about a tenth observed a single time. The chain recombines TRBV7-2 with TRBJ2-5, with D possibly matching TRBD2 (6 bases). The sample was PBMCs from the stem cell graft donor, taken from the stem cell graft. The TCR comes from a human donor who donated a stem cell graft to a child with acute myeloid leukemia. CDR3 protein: CASTKGLSETQYF. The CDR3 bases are TGTGCCAGCACCAAGGGACTCTCAGAGACCCAGTACTTC.